This is a list of T cell receptor beta chains from one sample in a study of cytomegalovirus exposure and HLA in healthy donors. Sequencing was performed with immunoSEQ multiplex PCR; in TCRdb, only in-frame clones are kept and a portion is missing. Among 150,000 to 200,000 clones listed, approximately 87% were seen once. The sample taken for sequencing was PBMCs. Receptors were obtained from a woman aged 25 to 39 in good health and CMV-seronegative. Each CDR3 is given with its conserved first and last residue. Fields, in order: clone size, J gene, D gene, V gene, CDR3 protein, CDR3 DNA. The D gene is left open where the match is weak. Some rows have no size entry. The others give once, few or many, or a class for an expanded clone.

>.|TRBJ2-7|.|TRBV25-1
CASSSHRDKTYEQYF
TGTGCCAGCAGTAGTCACCGGGACAAGACCTACGAGCAGTACTTC
>once|TRBJ2-6|.|TRBV5-4
CASSLTPGSGANVLTF
TGTGCCAGCAGCTTAACACCAGGCTCTGGGGCCAACGTCCTGACTTTC
>.|TRBJ2-7|TRBD1|TRBV9
CASSASDRGYEQYF
TGTGCCAGCAGCGCTTCGGACAGGGGCTACGAGCAGTACTTC
>.|TRBJ2-7|TRBD1|TRBV6-5
CASNPGQSYEQYF
TGTGCCAGCAACCCGGGACAGTCCTACGAGCAGTACTTC
>.|TRBJ1-1|.|TRBV19
CASSTTPNTEAFF
TGTGCCAGTAGTACGACACCAAACACTGAAGCTTTCTTT
>once|TRBJ2-7|.|TRBV4-3
CASSSGLGSSYEQYF
TGCGCCAGCAGCTCTGGGTTGGGGAGCTCCTACGAGCAGTACTTC
>.|TRBJ2-7|TRBD2|TRBV4-3
CASSQEAFASGGYEQYF
TGCGCCAGCAGCCAAGAGGCGTTCGCTAGCGGGGGTTACGAGCAGTACTTC
>.|TRBJ1-1|.|TRBV4-1
CASSQRRSGVRATEAFF
TGCGCCAGCAGCCAGCGCCGGTCCGGGGTCCGGGCCACTGAAGCTTTCTTT
>.|TRBJ2-7|.|TRBV7-9
CASSLLAIGEQYF
TGTGCCAGCAGCTTATTGGCAATCGGCGAGCAGTACTTC
>.|TRBJ2-7|.|TRBV19
CASSKRDTRSYEQYF
TGTGCCAGTAGTAAACGGGACACCAGGTCCTACGAGCAGTACTTC
>.|TRBJ1-1|TRBD1|TRBV5-4
CASSSGGMNTEAFF
TGTGCCAGCAGCTCAGGGGGGATGAACACTGAAGCTTTCTTT
>.|TRBJ2-2|TRBD1|TRBV6-6
CASSYPQGDTGELFF
TGTGCCAGCAGTTACCCACAGGGGGACACCGGGGAGCTGTTTTTT
>.|TRBJ2-3|.|TRBV27
CASNAGLGMVDTQYF
TGTGCCAGCAATGCGGGGCTCGGGATGGTGGATACGCAGTATTTT
>.|TRBJ2-3|.|TRBV29-1
CSVEAPGADTQYF
TGCAGCGTTGAAGCCCCGGGGGCTGATACGCAGTATTTT
>.|TRBJ1-2|.|TRBV4-1
CASSLSQEVNYGYTF
TGCGCCAGCAGCCTATCCCAAGAAGTGAACTATGGCTACACCTTC
>.|TRBJ1-2|TRBD1|TRBV4-3
CASSQDERDRGLINYGYTF
TGCGCCAGCAGCCAAGACGAAAGGGACAGGGGGCTTATTAACTATGGCTACACCTTC
>.|TRBJ2-6|.|TRBV18
CASSQQGGANVLTF
TGTGCCAGCTCTCAGCAGGGGGGGGCCAACGTCCTGACTTTC
>.|TRBJ2-3|TRBD1|TRBV28
CASTTGGRKDTQYF
TGTGCCAGCACGACAGGGGGCCGCAAAGATACGCAGTATTTT
>.|TRBJ2-3|.|TRBV7-9
CASSLPPRPGSNTDTQYF
TGTGCCAGCAGCTTACCCCCCCGCCCGGGCTCCAACACAGATACGCAGTATTTT
>once|TRBJ1-2|.|TRBV4-1
CASSPTGTEVYGYTF
TGCGCCAGCAGCCCAACCGGGACGGAGGTCTATGGCTACACCTTC
>.|TRBJ2-1|TRBD2|TRBV5-1
CASSLGLAGGNEQFF
TGCGCCAGCAGCTTGGGTCTAGCGGGAGGCAATGAGCAGTTCTTC
>.|TRBJ2-5|.|TRBV2
CASTDEETQYF
TGTGCCAGCACAGACGAAGAGACCCAGTACTTC
>few|TRBJ1-2|.|TRBV4-1
CASSPSLASVYGYTF
TGCGCCAGCAGCCCAAGTTTAGCCAGCGTCTATGGCTACACCTTC
>.|TRBJ2-1|.|TRBV27
CASSLASIGVHEQFF
TGTGCCAGCAGTTTAGCTAGCATCGGGGTCCATGAGCAGTTCTTC
>.|TRBJ2-5|TRBD1|TRBV27
CASGFQGASETQYF
TGTGCCAGTGGATTTCAGGGGGCGAGCGAGACCCAGTACTTC
>.|TRBJ1-1|.|TRBV30
CAWSVGGDTEAFF
TGTGCCTGGAGTGTAGGGGGGGACACTGAAGCTTTCTTT
>.|TRBJ1-2|TRBD1|TRBV6-5
CASSSGTGGYYGYTF
TGTGCCAGCAGCTCCGGGACAGGGGGATACTATGGCTACACCTTC
>.|TRBJ2-1|TRBD2|TRBV6-4
CASSQSGGPYNEQFF
TGTGCCAGCAGCCAAAGCGGGGGGCCGTACAATGAGCAGTTCTTC
>.|TRBJ2-7|TRBD2|TRBV4-2
CASSQSSSGGLYEQYF
TGTGCCAGCAGCCAATCGTCCAGCGGGGGTCTGTACGAGCAGTACTTC
>.|TRBJ1-5|.|TRBV19
CASSIDREEDQPQHF
TGTGCCAGTAGTATAGACAGGGAAGAGGATCAGCCCCAGCATTTT
>.|TRBJ1-4|.|TRBV28
CASRAKVNEKLFF
TGTGCCAGCAGGGCCAAGGTGAATGAAAAACTGTTTTTT
>.|TRBJ1-1|.|TRBV30
CAWSVRGFAEAFF
TGTGCCTGGAGTGTAAGGGGGTTTGCTGAAGCTTTCTTT
>.|TRBJ1-5|TRBD1|TRBV5-1
CASSLTGDQPQHF
TGCGCCAGCAGCTTAACAGGGGATCAGCCCCAGCATTTT
>.|TRBJ1-1|.|TRBV20-1
CSASGTEAFF
TGCAGTGCTAGTGGCACTGAAGCTTTCTTT
>.|TRBJ2-1|TRBD2|TRBV5-1
CASSFTPGTSGYNEQFF
TGCGCCAGCAGCTTCACCCCCGGGACTAGCGGCTACAATGAGCAGTTCTTC
>.|TRBJ2-4|TRBD1|TRBV5-6
CASSFLGTGSNKNIQYF
TGTGCCAGCAGCTTCCTCGGGACAGGGAGTAACAAAAACATTCAGTACTTC
>.|TRBJ1-1|TRBD1|TRBV18
CASSRDRVENTEAFF
TGTGCCAGCTCACGGGACAGGGTCGAGAACACTGAAGCTTTCTTT
>.|TRBJ1-5|.|TRBV27
CASAPGGREPQHF
TGTGCCAGCGCCCCCGGGGGACGGGAGCCCCAGCATTTT
>.|TRBJ2-7|.|TRBV28
CASRPRDNRSEQYF
TGTGCCAGCAGGCCCCGGGACAATAGGTCCGAGCAGTACTTC